This T cell receptor (beta chain) was obtained from a study of low-dose radiotherapy and immunotherapy resistance in tumors. On the study more broadly: Cyclophosphamide was given intravenously at 200 mg/m2 every two weeks, and each dose came one day before radiation and immunotherapy.

In germline, CDR1 is LGHDT, CDR2 YNNKEL (reference sequence). V lost 0 bases, J lost 4 bases, and 9 bases stayed unmatched. The CDR3 length is 17 residues. TRAV- and TRBV-specific primers were used for first-strand cDNA, which covered alpha and beta chains. TCRs were put through approximately 20 PCR cycles of amplification with Phusion. A constant-region primer and the V-primer adapter served as the primer pair. MiXCR, applied by TCRdb to the reads, yields one record per CDR3 protein. Of 100,000 or so distinct CDR3 sequences listed, 9.4% are singletons. Noted time point: before trial treatment. Eligibility criteria specified advanced solid malignancies devoid of tumor-infiltrating lymphocytes. This clonotype was recorded many times.

The receptor was derived from a male donor with prostate cancer. The rearrangement joins TRBV3-1 to TRBJ2-1, with 7 bases that match TRBD2. Source: PBMCs, taken before treatment. CDR3 residues: CASSQDWEGVQYNEQFF. CDR3 in DNA: TGTGCCAGCAGCCAAGATTGGGAGGGAGTGCAGTACAATGAGCAGTTCTTC.